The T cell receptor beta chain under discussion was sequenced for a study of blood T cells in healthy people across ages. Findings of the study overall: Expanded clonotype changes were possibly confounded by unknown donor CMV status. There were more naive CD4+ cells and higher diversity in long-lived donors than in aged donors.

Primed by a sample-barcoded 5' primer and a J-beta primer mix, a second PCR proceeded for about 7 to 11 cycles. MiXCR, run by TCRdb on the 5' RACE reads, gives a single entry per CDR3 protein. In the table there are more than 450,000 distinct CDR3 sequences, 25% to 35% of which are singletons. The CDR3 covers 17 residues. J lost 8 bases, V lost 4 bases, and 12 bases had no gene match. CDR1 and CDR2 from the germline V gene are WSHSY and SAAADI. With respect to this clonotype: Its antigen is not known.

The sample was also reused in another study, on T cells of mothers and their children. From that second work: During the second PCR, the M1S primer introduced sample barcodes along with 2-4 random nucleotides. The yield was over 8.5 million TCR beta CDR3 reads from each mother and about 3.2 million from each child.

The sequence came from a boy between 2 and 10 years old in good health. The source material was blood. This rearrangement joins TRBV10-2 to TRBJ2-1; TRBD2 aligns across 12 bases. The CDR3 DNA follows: TGCGCCAGCAGTGGCTATCGACTAGCGGGAGTCGGCTATGAGCAGTTCTTC. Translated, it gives CASSGYRLAGVGYEQFF.